Each of the 8 T cell receptor beta chains below was sequenced from the same sample in a study of identical twins (dated by TCRdb to 2016 to 2017). The method was 5' RACE. The data were produced on an Illumina HiSeq 2000. TCRdb reanalyzed the raw reads on its own, using fastp at Q25 for trimming and MiXCR for clone calling, and kept in-frame beta chains. Each entry is one CDR3 protein sequence, shown with its most common DNA and genes. The sample profile shows around 340,000 distinct CDR3 sequences; around 12% of them were found once. Around 7.8% of the sample is taken by the ten largest. The same data also went into a second study, on yellow fever vaccine responses in identical twins.

Source material: CD8+ T cells sorted from blood. These receptors came from a woman in her late teens or twenties in good health.

The chain is built from TRBV7-8 and TRBJ1-2; D gene uncertain. Germline-derived CDR1 and CDR2 are SGHVS and FQNEAQ. The CDR3 sequence is 17 residues long. V shed 1 base and J shed 8 bases, with 23 bases lying between them. The chain's CDR3 is CASSLGFSASPREGYTF. The CDR3 DNA reads as TGTGCCAGCAGCTTAGGGTTTTCGGCGAGCCCGAGAGAAGGCTACACCTTC.

The chain couples TRBV28 to TRBJ2-1, with 11 bases lining up with TRBD2. The CDR3 runs to 17 residues. Germline CDR1 MDHEN, CDR2 SYDVKM. V lost 5 bases, J lost 5 bases, and 11 bases stayed unmatched. The CDR3: CASSALDGTSGNNEQFF. The CDR3 DNA reads as TGTGCCAGCAGTGCCCTCGATGGGACTAGCGGAAACAATGAGCAGTTCTTC. Full variable domain (outside the CDR3, taken from reference TRBV28 and TRBJ2-1): DVKVTQSSRYLVKRTGEKVFLECVQDMDHENMFWYRQDPGLGLRLIYFSYDVKMKEKGDIPEGYSVSREKKERFSLILESASTNQTSMYLCASSALDGTSGNNEQFFGPGTRLTVL.

This clonotype was counted between two and nine times. V is TRBV18 and J is TRBJ2-1; TRBD2 might be the D (6 bases). Germline V gene data show CDR1 as KGHSH and CDR2 as LQKENI. CDR3 length: 15 amino acids. The V gene lost 0 bases and the J gene lost 5 bases, with 11 bases spanning the gap. The CDR3 DNA sequence: TGTGCCAGCTCACCACCGGGAGGCACCCACAATGAGCAGTTCTTC. It yields the protein CASSPPGGTHNEQFF.

This clonotype was found many times. The chain links TRBV12-3 or TRBV12-4 to TRBJ1-1; TRBD1 is a possible D gene (5 bases). The germline V and J ends were trimmed by 1 base and 7 bases, with 7 bases remaining between them. The CDR3 is 12 amino acids. CDR3 sequence reads: CASSLGGIEAFF. CDR3 DNA: TGTGCCAGCAGTTTAGGGGGGATTGAAGCTTTCTTT.

This clonotype showed up many times. The chain uses TRBV20-1 and TRBJ2-7, with D possibly being TRBD1 or TRBD2 (6 bases each). The CDR3 loop spans 15 amino acids. Looked up from germline, CDR1 is DFQATT and CDR2 is SNEGSKA (reference sequence). The ends were cut back, 0 bases at V and 7 bases at J, with 19 bases in the middle. The DNA for the CDR3 is TGCAGTGCTAGAGAATGGGGGGCGCCCCTGTTGGAGCAGTACTTC. It specifies CSAREWGAPLLEQYF.

J is TRBJ2-3 and V is TRBV20-1; D perhaps matches TRBD2 (6 bases). The length of the CDR3 is 16 residues. The germline V and J ends were trimmed by 1 base and 5 bases, with 19 bases remaining between them. In germline, CDR1 is DFQATT, CDR2 SNEGSKA (reference sequence). The CDR3 coding sequence is TGCAGTGCTAGAGCTCCCGGGACTTCCCCCGTAGATACGCAGTATTTT. This codes for CSARAPGTSPVDTQYF.

This clonotype was seen a handful of times. The rearrangement links TRBV20-1 to TRBJ2-7; 7 nucleotides match TRBD1. The CDR3 contains 16 residues. Germline loops: CDR1 DFQATT, CDR2 SNEGSKA (reference sequence). Losses at the gene ends were 2 bases for V and 2 bases for J; bases not matched to a gene: 12. CDR3 residues: CSARPTGQPFPYEQYF. CDR3 sequence (DNA): TGCAGTGCTAGACCTACGGGACAGCCCTTTCCCTACGAGCAGTACTTC.

The chain uses TRBV2 and TRBJ2-3, with 8 bases fitting TRBD2. CDR3 length: 16 amino acids. CDR1 SNHLY and CDR2 FYNNEI come from the germline V gene. The V and J ends lost 3 bases and 0 bases, in that order; junction bases with no gene match: 5. The CDR3 is CASSDGLATSTDTQYF. CDR3 in DNA: TGTGCCAGCAGTGATGGACTAGCAACAAGCACAGATACGCAGTATTTT. The entire variable domain, with the rest obtained from reference TRBV2 and TRBJ2-3, is as follows: EPEVTQTPSHQVTQMGQEVILRCVPISNHLYFYWYRQILGQKVEFLVSFYNNEISEKSEIFDDQFSVERPDGSNFTLKIRSTKLEDSAMYFCASSDGLATSTDTQYFGPGTRLTVL.